Listed here are 28 T cell receptor beta chains from one sample, sequenced in a study of long-term antiretroviral therapy in people with HIV. immunoSEQ v3.0 was run at survey level. Assay used: immunoSEQ multiplex PCR; TCRdb lists only in-frame clones, some missing. The sample yields around 18,000 clones, 75% to 90% seen once. The material sequenced was unsorted PBMCs, taken 4.2 years after starting antiretroviral therapy. Receptors originate from a man aged 50 or older with HIV.

This clone has a single count. The chain combines TRBV5-6 with TRBJ1-2; D call uncertain. The CDR3 covers 14 residues. V lost 5 bases to trimming and J lost 4 bases, with 15 bases between them. The germline gives CDR1 SGHDT, CDR2 YYEEEE. The CDR3 DNA reads as TGTGCCAGCAGGCAGCGAAGGCCATCCTATGGCTACACCTTC. Translating gives CASRQRRPSYGYTF.

This chain uses TRBV19 with TRBJ2-7, with TRBD2 matching over 8 bases. This CDR3 region has 15 residues. Germline-derived CDR1 and CDR2 are LNHDA and SQIVND (reference sequence). Trimming took 3 bases from V and 3 from J; bases not matched to a gene: 7. As DNA, the CDR3 is TGTGCCAGTAGTATCGGGAGGGACGGCTACTACGAGCAGTACTTC. Protein: CASSIGRDGYYEQYF. The complete variable domain, with remaining parts taken from reference TRBV19 and TRBJ2-7, reads DGGITQSPKYLFRKEGQNVTLSCEQNLNHDAMYWYRQDPGQGLRLIYYSQIVNDFQKGDIAEGYSVSREKKESFPLTVTSAQKNPTAFYLCASSIGRDGYYEQYFGPGTRLTVT.

The J gene is TRBJ2-1, the V gene TRBV18; 10 nucleotides align to TRBD1. The junction had 10 bases not matched to a gene; V was cut back by 4 bases and J by 4 bases. In germline, CDR1 is KGHSH, CDR2 LQKENI. This CDR3 contains 17 residues. The CDR3 is CASSLPPGQGTYNEQFF. CDR3 nucleotide sequence: TGTGCCAGCTCACTCCCCCCGGGACAGGGGACTTACAATGAGCAGTTCTTC. Full variable domain (remainder filled in from reference TRBV18 and TRBJ2-1): NAGVMQNPRHLVRRRGQEARLRCSPMKGHSHVYWYRQLPEEGLKFMVYLQKENIIDESGMPKERFSAEFPKEGPSILRIQQVVRGDSAAYFCASSLPPGQGTYNEQFFGPGTRLTVL.

This chain connects TRBV10-1 to TRBJ2-2; a weak D match, TRBD1 (5 bases). The CDR3 totals 14 residues. Per the germline V gene, CDR1 is WNHNN and CDR2 is SYGVQD (reference sequence). V gave up 3 bases and J gave up 3 bases, with 8 bases separating them. CDR3 in amino acids: CASSDRQYTGELFF. The DNA of the CDR3 is TGCGCCAGCAGTGATAGACAGTACACCGGGGAGCTGTTTTTT.

This rearrangement joins TRBV6-5 to TRBJ2-3; D remains ambiguous. Trimming shortened V by 2 bases and J by 2 bases, and 11 bases separated the two germline ends. The CDR3 totals 15 residues. Germline CDR1 reads MNHEY; CDR2 reads SVGAGI. The CDR3, as DNA: TGTGCCAGCAGTTACAAGGTCCCTCACACAGATACGCAGTATTTT. Protein: CASSYKVPHTDTQYF.

This chain uses TRBV28 with TRBJ1-5, with D hard to call. CDR1 is MDHEN and CDR2 is SYDVKM in the germline V gene. This CDR3 contains 16 residues. Trimming shortened V by 3 bases and J by 0 bases, and 12 bases separated the two germline ends. CDR3 coding DNA: TGTGCCAGCAGTTTGGCCCGGGCGGATAGCAATCAGCCCCAGCATTTT. Translation gives CASSLARADSNQPQHF.

The sample holds one count of this clone. The V and J genes are TRBV28 and TRBJ1-5, with 8 bases matching TRBD1. The CDR3 consists of 16 residues. The germline V gene has CDR1 MDHEN and CDR2 SYDVKM. V trimming: 5 bases; J trimming: 7 bases; junction bases outside the gene matches: 13. The chain's CDR3 is CASSPPAPGGQQPQHF. The CDR3 coding sequence is TGTGCCAGCAGTCCCCCCGCGCCAGGGGGCCAGCAGCCCCAGCATTTT.

The chain combines TRBV7-2 with TRBJ2-7; 8 positions agree with TRBD2. Germline V lookup: CDR1 SGHTA, CDR2 FQGNSA. The V gene end was trimmed by 5 bases and the J gene end by 5 bases; junction bases not matched to a gene: 14. The CDR3 totals 16 residues. CDR3: CASSPGLAGSIDEQYF. DNA for the CDR3: TGTGCCAGCAGCCCCGGGCTAGCGGGCTCGATCGACGAGCAGTACTTC.

The CDR3 DNA follows: TGCGCCAGCAGCTTGGAATTTTCCTACAATGAGCAGTTCTTC. The encoded protein is CASSLEFSYNEQFF. The chain joins TRBV5-1 to TRBJ2-1; D remains ambiguous. The CDR3 is 14 amino acids. The germline V and J ends were trimmed by 0 bases and 1 base, with 5 bases remaining between them. The germline CDR1 and CDR2 sequences are SGHRS and YFSETQ.

The CDR3 bases are TGTGCCAGCAGTTGGGGACAGGGGCCCGGGGAGCTGTTTTTT. Translated: CASSWGQGPGELFF. This rearrangement joins TRBV6-5 to TRBJ2-2, with 10 bases aligning to TRBD1. CDR3 size: 14 residues. Trimming took 4 bases from V and 6 from J; bases not matched to a gene: 2. CDR1 and CDR2 (germline): MNHEY, SVGAGI.

This chain connects TRBV6-1 to TRBJ1-6, with D unresolved. Trimming left V 2 bases short and J 6 bases short, with 5 bases between. Germline V gene sequence: CDR1 MNHNS, CDR2 SASEGT. There are 13 residues in the CDR3. CDR3 bases: TGTGCCAGCAGTGAATCCGGTAATTCACCCCTCCACTTT. This codes for CASSESGNSPLHF.

V and J are TRBV7-3 and TRBJ1-2; D possibly corresponds to TRBD1 (5 bases). Germline assignment: CDR1 SGHTA and CDR2 FQGTGA. Trimming left V 2 bases short and J 1 base short, with 11 bases between. The CDR3 consists of 15 residues. For the CDR3, the DNA is TGTGCCAGCAGCTTAGGGCAGGGACGTAACTATGGCTACACCTTC. This codes for CASSLGQGRNYGYTF.

The CDR3, as DNA: TGTGCCACCCCGTACGAGCAGTACTTC. Translated, it gives CATPYEQYF. The V gene is TRBV27, the J gene TRBJ2-7; D not resolved. V shed 10 bases and J shed 4 bases, with 5 bases lying between them. The CDR3 is made up of 9 amino acids. CDR1 and CDR2 from the germline V gene are MNHEY and SMNVEV (reference sequence).

The chain combines TRBV5-1 with TRBJ2-7, with a possible D match to TRBD1 (6 bases). Germline assignment: CDR1 SGHRS and CDR2 YFSETQ. The CDR3 length is 15 residues. V shed 4 bases and J shed 3 bases, with 17 bases lying between them. The CDR3 coding sequence is TGCGCCAGCAGCGAGATGTCAGGGGTCAACTACGAGCAGTACTTC. Protein sequence: CASSEMSGVNYEQYF. Drawing the rest from reference TRBV5-1 and TRBJ2-7, the complete variable domain is KAGVTQTPRYLIKTRGQQVTLSCSPISGHRSVSWYQQTPGQGLQFLFEYFSETQRNKGNFPGRFSGRQFSNSRSEMNVSTLELGDSALYLCASSEMSGVNYEQYFGPGTRLTVT.

The CDR3 region is CASSRVRLGRGTEAFF. CDR3 bases: TGTGCCAGCAGCCGAGTGCGGTTAGGTAGGGGCACTGAAGCTTTCTTT. The rearrangement links TRBV11-2 to TRBJ1-1, with D maybe TRBD1 (5 bases). CDR3 length: 16 residues. V lost 5 bases and J 4 bases, leaving 20 bases between the germline ends. CDR1 and CDR2 from the germline V gene are SGHAT and FQNNGV.

This chain connects TRBV5-1 to TRBJ2-7; D is possibly TRBD1 (6 bases). CDR1 is SGHRS, CDR2 YFSETQ, per germline. CDR3 length: 14 amino acids. The V end was cut by 3 bases, the J end by 0 bases, with 10 bases between. The CDR3 coding sequence is TGCGCCAGCAGCTACAGGGAAGGCTCCTACGAGCAGTACTTC. Amino acids: CASSYREGSYEQYF.

This clone has a single count. The genes are TRBV19 and TRBJ1-2; tentative D call: TRBD1 (5 bases). Germline V gene data show CDR1 as LNHDA and CDR2 as SQIVND (reference sequence). V was trimmed by 5 bases and J by 4 bases, leaving 14 bases between them. This CDR3 is 14 amino acids long. The CDR3 loop is CASSPPGRIYGYTF. CDR3 in DNA: TGTGCCAGTAGTCCTCCGGGACGGATCTATGGCTACACCTTC.

The chain uses TRBV6-5 and TRBJ1-3; possible D gene TRBD1, 5 bases. Per the germline V gene, CDR1 is MNHEY and CDR2 is SVGAGI. CDR3 length equals 15 residues. The ends were cut back, 6 bases at V and 0 bases at J, with 12 bases in the middle. The CDR3 reads CASSLGRLSGNTIYF. CDR3 DNA sequence: TGTGCCAGCAGCTTGGGACGGCTCTCTGGAAACACCATATATTTT.

This chain links TRBV5-1 with TRBJ2-7, with D perhaps TRBD1 (6 bases). V was shortened by 0 bases and J by 2 bases, with 12 bases between the two germline ends. This CDR3 contains 15 residues. The germline V gene encodes CDR1 SGHRS and CDR2 YFSETQ. CDR3 in DNA: TGCGCCAGCAGCTTGGGGACACAGGGTACCTACGAGCAGTACTTC. This encodes CASSLGTQGTYEQYF.

In its sample, this clone was seen a few times. V gene TRBV29-1 combines with J gene TRBJ2-1; 11 bases match TRBD2. The CDR3 extends over 13 amino acids. Germline lookup yields CDR1 SQVTM and CDR2 ANQGSEA. Trimming took 7 bases from V and 7 from J; bases not matched to a gene: 6. CDR3: CSASGGTLNEQFF. CDR3 DNA: TGCAGCGCTAGCGGGGGGACCCTTAATGAGCAGTTCTTC.

The rearrangement links TRBV5-5 to TRBJ1-2; TRBD1 matches at 9 bases. Germline CDR1 reads SGHKS; CDR2 reads YYEKEE (reference sequence). V dropped 2 bases and J dropped 1; count of bases not matched to a gene: 6. This CDR3 spans 16 amino acids. The CDR3 spells CASSFWDRAYNYGYTF. The CDR3 DNA follows: TGTGCCAGCAGCTTCTGGGACAGGGCTTATAACTATGGCTACACCTTC.

The rearrangement uses TRBV5-4 and TRBJ2-7; 8 bases are a match to TRBD2. The ends lost 0 bases at V and 3 bases at J; junction bases unmatched: 5. Germline-derived CDR1 and CDR2 are SGHNT and YYREEE (reference sequence). The CDR3 totals 15 residues. The CDR3 coding sequence is TGTGCCAGCAGCTTGGGAGCGGGGGCACACTACGAGCAGTACTTC. Translated: CASSLGAGAHYEQYF.

The chain uses TRBV28 and TRBJ1-5; a weak D match, TRBD1 (6 bases). V was pared by 6 bases and J by 0 bases, with 12 bases between. Per germline, CDR1 MDHEN and CDR2 SYDVKM. This CDR3 comprises 15 residues. The CDR3 DNA reads TGTGCCAGCAGGTTAGGACAGTATAGCAATCAGCCCCAGCATTTT. Its protein product is CASRLGQYSNQPQHF.

This chain uses TRBV5-4 with TRBJ2-3, with 10 bases that match TRBD2. V shed 4 bases and J 0 bases; nucleotides not matched to a gene: 8. CDR3 length equals 17 residues. The germline V gene encodes CDR1 SGHNT and CDR2 YYREEE (reference sequence). Written as DNA, the CDR3 is TGTGCCAGCAGCCCACGGACTAGCGGAGCGAGCACAGATACGCAGTATTTT. The encoded protein is CASSPRTSGASTDTQYF.

The V and J genes are TRBV12-5 and TRBJ1-3, with TRBD1 as a possible D gene (6 bases). Germline loops: CDR1 LGHNT, CDR2 FRNRAP. CDR3 size: 17 residues. Trimming shortened V by 0 bases and J by 0 bases, and 12 bases separated the two germline ends. The CDR3 loop is CASGLVLGTSSGNTIYF. CDR3 sequence (DNA): TGTGCTAGTGGTTTGGTACTCGGGACAAGCTCTGGAAACACCATATATTTT.

This chain uses TRBV5-1 with TRBJ1-1, with D possibly being TRBD1 (5 bases). The V gene's germline CDR1 is SGHRS and CDR2 YFSETQ. Between the trimmed V and J ends, which lost 0 bases and 3 bases, there was a span of 12 bases. This CDR3 spans 15 amino acids. The CDR3 nucleotides read TGCGCCAGCAGCTTGGACGGGGACTTGGACACTGAAGCTTTCTTT. Protein: CASSLDGDLDTEAFF.

This clone was found once. V and J are TRBV4-3 and TRBJ2-3; TRBD2 might be the D (5 bases). Germline loops: CDR1 LGHNA, CDR2 YSLEER. This CDR3 spans 16 amino acids. V lost 1 base and J lost 8, with 19 bases in between. CDR3 protein: CASSQAGSGTYGTQYF. DNA of the CDR3: TGCGCCAGCAGCCAAGCCGGCAGCGGCACCTACGGTACGCAGTATTTT.

The chain couples TRBV28 to TRBJ2-7; 8 positions match TRBD1. Germline-derived CDR1 and CDR2 are MDHEN and SYDVKM. This CDR3 is built from 16 residues. Unmatched junction bases numbered 10, after V lost 1 base and J lost 5 bases. CDR3 DNA: TGTGCCAGCAGTTTATTTGGGCTGACAGGGGTCAACGAGCAGTACTTC. Protein: CASSLFGLTGVNEQYF.